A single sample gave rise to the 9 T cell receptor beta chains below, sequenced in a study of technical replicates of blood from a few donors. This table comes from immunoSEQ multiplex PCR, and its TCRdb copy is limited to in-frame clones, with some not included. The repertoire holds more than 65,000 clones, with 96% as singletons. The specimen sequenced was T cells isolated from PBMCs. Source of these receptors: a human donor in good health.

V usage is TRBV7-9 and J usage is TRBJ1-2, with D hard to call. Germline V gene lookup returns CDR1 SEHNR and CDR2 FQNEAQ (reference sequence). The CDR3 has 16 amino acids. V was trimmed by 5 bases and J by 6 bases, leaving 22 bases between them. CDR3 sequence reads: CASSRPGLGSENGYTF. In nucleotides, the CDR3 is TGTGCCAGCAGCCGACCAGGTCTGGGCAGTGAAAATGGCTACACCTTC.

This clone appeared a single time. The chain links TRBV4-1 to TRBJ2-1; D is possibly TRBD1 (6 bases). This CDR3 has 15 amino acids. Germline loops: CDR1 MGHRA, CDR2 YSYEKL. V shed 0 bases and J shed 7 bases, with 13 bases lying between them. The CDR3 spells CASSQERFRGNEQFF. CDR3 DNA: TGCGCCAGCAGCCAAGAGAGATTCAGGGGAAATGAGCAGTTCTTC.

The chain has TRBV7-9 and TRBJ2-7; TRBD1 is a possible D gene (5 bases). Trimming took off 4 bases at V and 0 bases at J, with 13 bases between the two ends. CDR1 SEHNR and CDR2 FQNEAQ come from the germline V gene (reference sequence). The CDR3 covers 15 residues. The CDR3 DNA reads TGTGCCAGCAGCTCTTACAGGTTCAGCTCCTACGAGCAGTACTTC. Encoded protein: CASSSYRFSSYEQYF.

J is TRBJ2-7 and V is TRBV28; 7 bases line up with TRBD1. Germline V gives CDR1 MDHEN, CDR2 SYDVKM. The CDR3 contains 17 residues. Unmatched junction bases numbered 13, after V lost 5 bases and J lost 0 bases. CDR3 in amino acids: CASSDSGTAYFSYEQYF. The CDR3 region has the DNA TGTGCCAGCAGTGACTCCGGGACAGCTTATTTCTCCTACGAGCAGTACTTC.

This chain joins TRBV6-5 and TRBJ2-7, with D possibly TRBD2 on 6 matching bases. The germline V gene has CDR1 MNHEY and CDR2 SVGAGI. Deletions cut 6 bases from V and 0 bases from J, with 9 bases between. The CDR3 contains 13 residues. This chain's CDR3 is CASRQGGSYEQYF. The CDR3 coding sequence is TGTGCCAGCAGGCAGGGAGGCTCCTACGAGCAGTACTTC.

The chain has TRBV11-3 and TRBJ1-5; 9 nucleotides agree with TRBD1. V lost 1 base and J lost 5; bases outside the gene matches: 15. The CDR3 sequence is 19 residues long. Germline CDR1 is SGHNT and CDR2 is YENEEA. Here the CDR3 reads CASSLGGDREAVWHQPQHF. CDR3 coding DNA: TGTGCCAGCAGCTTAGGGGGGGACAGGGAGGCGGTATGGCATCAGCCCCAGCATTTT.

CDR3: CASRLTGAGNTIYF. DNA for the CDR3: TGTGCCAGCAGGCTCACAGGGGCCGGAAACACCATATATTTT. This sequence joins TRBV28 and TRBJ1-3; TRBD1 agrees at 7 bases. Germline CDR1 is MDHEN and CDR2 is SYDVKM. Losses at the gene ends were 6 bases for V and 4 bases for J; bases not matched to a gene: 6. The CDR3 is made up of 14 amino acids.

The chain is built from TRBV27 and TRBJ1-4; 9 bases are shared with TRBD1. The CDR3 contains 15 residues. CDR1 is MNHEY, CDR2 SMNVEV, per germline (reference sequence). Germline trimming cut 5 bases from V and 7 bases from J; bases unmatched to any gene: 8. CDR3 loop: CASSPDRGGGEKLFF. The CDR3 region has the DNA TGTGCCAGCAGTCCGGACAGGGGTGGAGGTGAAAAACTGTTTTTT.

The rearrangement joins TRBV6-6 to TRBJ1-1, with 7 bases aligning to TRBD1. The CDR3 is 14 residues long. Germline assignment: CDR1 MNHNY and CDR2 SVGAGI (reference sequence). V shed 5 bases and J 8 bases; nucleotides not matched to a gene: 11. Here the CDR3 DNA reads TGTGCCAGCAGTAACCCGGACAGGTTTAGGGAAGCTTTCTTT. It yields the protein CASSNPDRFREAFF.